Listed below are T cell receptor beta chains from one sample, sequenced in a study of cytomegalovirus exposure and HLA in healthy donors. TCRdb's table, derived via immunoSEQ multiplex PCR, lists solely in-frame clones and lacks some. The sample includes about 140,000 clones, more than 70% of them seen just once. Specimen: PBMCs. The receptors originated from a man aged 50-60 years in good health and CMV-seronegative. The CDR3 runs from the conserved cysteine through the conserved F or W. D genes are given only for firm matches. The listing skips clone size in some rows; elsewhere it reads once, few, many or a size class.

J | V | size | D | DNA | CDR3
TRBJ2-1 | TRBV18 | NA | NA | TGTGCCAGCTCACCACGACAGGATCGATCGGGCTACAATGAGCAGTTCTTC | CASSPRQDRSGYNEQFF
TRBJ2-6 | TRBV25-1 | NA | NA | TGTGCCAGCAGTGAATCTTACGGGGTTGGTGGGGCCAACGTCCTGACTTTC | CASSESYGVGGANVLTF
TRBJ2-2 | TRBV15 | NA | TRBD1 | TGTGCCACCAGCAGAGATTTAGGGACAGGGCCCACCGGGGAGCTGTTTTTT | CATSRDLGTGPTGELFF
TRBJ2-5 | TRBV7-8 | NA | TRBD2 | TGTGCCAGCAGCTTAGCGGGTAGAGCGGGGGGGCAAGAGACCCAGTACTTC | CASSLAGRAGGQETQYF
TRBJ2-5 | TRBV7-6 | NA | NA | TGTGCCAGCAGCTACCGGTTGCGTGGAGAGACCCAGTACTTC | CASSYRLRGETQYF
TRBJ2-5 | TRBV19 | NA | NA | TGTGCCAGTCACCCAGGCGGGGCCGTAGGGTACCAAGAGACCCAGTACTTC | CASHPGGAVGYQETQYF
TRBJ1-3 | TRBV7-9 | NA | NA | TGTGCCAGCAGCTTAGACGTCAGGGTCCTCTCTGGAAACACCATATATTTT | CASSLDVRVLSGNTIYF
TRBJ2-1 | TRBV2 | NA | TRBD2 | TGTGCCAGCAATGTTGTGGGCGGGAGTATAAATGAGCAGTTCTTC | CASNVVGGSINEQFF
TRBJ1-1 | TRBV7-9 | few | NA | TGTGCCAGCAGCGAGAGAGGGAACACTGAAGCTTTCTTT | CASSERGNTEAFF
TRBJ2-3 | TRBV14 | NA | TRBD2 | TGTGCCACCCTCTCCCGGAGAATAAGGGGACTACCCTTCACAGATACGCAGTATTTT | CATLSRRIRGLPFTDTQYF
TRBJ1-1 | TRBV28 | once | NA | TGTGCCAGCACCCGGGGATGGACTGAAGCTTTCTTT | CASTRGWTEAFF
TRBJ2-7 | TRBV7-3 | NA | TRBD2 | TGTGCCAGCAGCTTAAAAGCTAGCGGGGGATCCCACGAGCAGTACTTC | CASSLKASGGSHEQYF
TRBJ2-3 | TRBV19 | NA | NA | TGTGCCAGTAGTACCGGACGGGAATCTAGCACAGATACGCAGTATTTT | CASSTGRESSTDTQYF
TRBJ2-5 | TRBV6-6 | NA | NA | TGTGCCAGCTATAAGGCGGAAGAGACCCAGTACTTC | CASYKAEETQYF
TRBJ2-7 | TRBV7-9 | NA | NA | TGTGCCAGCAGCTTACCACAGATCTACGAGCAGTACTTC | CASSLPQIYEQYF
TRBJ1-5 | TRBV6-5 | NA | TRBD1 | TGTGCCAGCAGTTCCGGGACAGGGTCGGGTGGGCCCCAGCATTTT | CASSSGTGSGGPQHF
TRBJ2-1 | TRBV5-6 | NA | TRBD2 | TGTGCCAGCAGCTCAGCGGGAGGAGGATACAATGAGCAGTTCTTC | CASSSAGGGYNEQFF
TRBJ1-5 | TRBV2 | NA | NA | TGTGCCAGCGCCCCGGGACTCCACAATCAGCCCCAGCATTTT | CASAPGLHNQPQHF
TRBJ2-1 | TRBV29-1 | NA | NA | TGCAGCGTTGTAACTTTTAGCTCCTACAATGAGCAGTTCTTC | CSVVTFSSYNEQFF
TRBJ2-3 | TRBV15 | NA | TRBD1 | TGTGCCACCAGCTTTGTGCAGGGGGCAGTCACAGATACGCAGTATTTT | CATSFVQGAVTDTQYF
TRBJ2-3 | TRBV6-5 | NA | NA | TGTGCCAGCAGCCCTCGGAGCACCCGCACAGATACGCAGTATTTT | CASSPRSTRTDTQYF
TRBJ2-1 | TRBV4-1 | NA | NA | TGCGCCAGCAGCCAAGGGCGGTGGAGCTCCTACAATGAGCAGTTCTTC | CASSQGRWSSYNEQFF
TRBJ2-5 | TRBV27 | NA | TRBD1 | TGTGCCAGCAGGGGGACAGGGGGCTATGAGACCCAGTACTTC | CASRGTGGYETQYF
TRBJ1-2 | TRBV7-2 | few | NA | TGTGCCAGCAGCTTTGGGACTTTCGGTAACTATGGCTACACCTTC | CASSFGTFGNYGYTF
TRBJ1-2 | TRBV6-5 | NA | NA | TGTGCCAGCAGTTACGCTAGGACAGACTATGGCTACACCTTC | CASSYARTDYGYTF
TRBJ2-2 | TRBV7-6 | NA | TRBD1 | TGTGCCAGCAGCTTAGGGCCCGGGACAGGGTCCGGGGAGCTGTTTTTT | CASSLGPGTGSGELFF
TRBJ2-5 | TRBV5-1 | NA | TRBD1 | TGCGCCAGCGGCACGGGACAGAAAGAGACCCAGTACTTC | CASGTGQKETQYF
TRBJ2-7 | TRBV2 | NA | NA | TGTGCCAGCAGTGAAGTATACGAGCAGTACTTC | CASSEVYEQYF
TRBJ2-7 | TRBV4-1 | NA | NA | TGCGCCAGCAGCCAAGATCGGGGTGGCGGAATGGACGAGCAGTACTTC | CASSQDRGGGMDEQYF
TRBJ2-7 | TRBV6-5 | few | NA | TGTGCCAGCAGTTCCGGGCGAGGGAATAAGTACTTC | CASSSGRGNKYF
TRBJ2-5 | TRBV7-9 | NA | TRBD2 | TGTGCCAGCAGCTCTGGACTAGCGGAAGAGACCCAGTACTTC | CASSSGLAEETQYF
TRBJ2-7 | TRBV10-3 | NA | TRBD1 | TGTGCCATCAGTGCGGGACAGGGGTTCTACGAGCAGTACTTC | CAISAGQGFYEQYF
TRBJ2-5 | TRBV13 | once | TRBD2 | TGTGCCAGCAGACGACTAGCGGGGGCTGAGACCCAGTACTTC | CASRRLAGAETQYF
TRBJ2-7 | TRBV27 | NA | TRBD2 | TGTGCCAGCAGTTTATCGAAGGTGACTAGCGGCGAGCAGTACTTC | CASSLSKVTSGEQYF
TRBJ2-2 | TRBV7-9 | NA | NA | TGTGCCAGCAGCCTACCCAGGGACACCGGGGAGCTGTTTTTT | CASSLPRDTGELFF
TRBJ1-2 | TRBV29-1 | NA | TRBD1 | TGCAGCGTTGAGGGGACAGGGGGGTACACCTTC | CSVEGTGGYTF
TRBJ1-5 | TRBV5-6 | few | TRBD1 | TGTGCCAGCAGCTTACAGGGGGCCGACATTAATCAGCCCCAGCATTTT | CASSLQGADINQPQHF
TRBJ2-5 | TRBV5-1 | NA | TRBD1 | TGCGCCAGCAGCTTCACAGGGGGTTACTACCAAGAGACCCAGTACTTC | CASSFTGGYYQETQYF
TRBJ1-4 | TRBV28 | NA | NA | TGTGCCAGCAGTGCACGCGGTCCTACTGCAACTAATGAAAAACTGTTTTTT | CASSARGPTATNEKLFF
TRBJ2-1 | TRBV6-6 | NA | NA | TGTGCCACCGGACAGCTCTCCTACAATGAGCAGTTCTTC | CATGQLSYNEQFF
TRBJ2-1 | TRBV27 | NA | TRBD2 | TGTGCCAGCCAGCCAACTAGCGGGGGCCACAATGAGCAGTTCTTC | CASQPTSGGHNEQFF
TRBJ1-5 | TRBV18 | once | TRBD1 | TGTGCCAGCTCAGCGACAGGGGACAATCAGCCCCAGCATTTT | CASSATGDNQPQHF